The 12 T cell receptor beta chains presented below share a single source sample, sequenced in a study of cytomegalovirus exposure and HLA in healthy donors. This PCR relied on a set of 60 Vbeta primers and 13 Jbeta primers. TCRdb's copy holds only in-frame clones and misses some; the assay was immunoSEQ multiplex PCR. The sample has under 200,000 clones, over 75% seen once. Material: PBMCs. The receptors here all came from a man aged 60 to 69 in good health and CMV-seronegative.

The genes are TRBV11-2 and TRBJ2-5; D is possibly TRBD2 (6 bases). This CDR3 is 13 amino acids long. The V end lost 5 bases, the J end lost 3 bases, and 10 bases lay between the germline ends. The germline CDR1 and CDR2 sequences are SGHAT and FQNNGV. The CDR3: CASSRTTKETQYF. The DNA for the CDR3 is TGTGCCAGCAGCCGGACTACCAAAGAGACCCAGTACTTC.

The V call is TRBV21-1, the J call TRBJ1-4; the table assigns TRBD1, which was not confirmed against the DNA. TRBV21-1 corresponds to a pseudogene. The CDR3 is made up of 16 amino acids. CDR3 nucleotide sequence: TGTGCCAGCTTGCCGGGACAGGGTCCACCTAATGAAAAACTGTTTTTT. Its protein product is CASLPGQGPPNEKLFF.

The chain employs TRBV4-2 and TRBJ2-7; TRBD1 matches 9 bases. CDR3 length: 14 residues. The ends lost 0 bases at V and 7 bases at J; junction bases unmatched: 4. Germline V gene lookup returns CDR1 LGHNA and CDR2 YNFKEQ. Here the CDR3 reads CASSQEGDRVEQYF. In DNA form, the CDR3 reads TGTGCCAGCAGCCAAGAAGGGGACAGGGTAGAGCAGTACTTC.

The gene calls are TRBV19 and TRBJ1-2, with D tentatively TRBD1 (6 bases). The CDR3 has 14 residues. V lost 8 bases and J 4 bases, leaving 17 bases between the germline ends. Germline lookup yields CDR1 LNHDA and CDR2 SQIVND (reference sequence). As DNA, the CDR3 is TGTGCCAGTCATGACCTAGGACAGTCCTATGGCTACACCTTC. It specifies CASHDLGQSYGYTF.

CDR3 amino acids: CASSPDRDLGYTF. For the CDR3, the DNA is TGTGCCAGCAGCCCAGACAGGGATCTAGGCTACACCTTC. The chain has TRBV7-2 and TRBJ1-2, with 7 bases aligning to TRBD1. J gave up 8 bases and V 5 bases, and 8 bases lay outside the gene matches. CDR3 length equals 13 residues. CDR1 SGHTA and CDR2 FQGNSA come from the germline V gene.

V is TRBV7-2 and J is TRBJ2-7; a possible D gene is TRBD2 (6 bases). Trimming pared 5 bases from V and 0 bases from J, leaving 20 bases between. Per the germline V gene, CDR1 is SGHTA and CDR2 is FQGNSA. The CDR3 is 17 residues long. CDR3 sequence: CASSPVGGRYSSYEQYF. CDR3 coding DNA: TGTGCCAGCAGCCCAGTCGGAGGGAGGTACAGCTCCTACGAGCAGTACTTC.

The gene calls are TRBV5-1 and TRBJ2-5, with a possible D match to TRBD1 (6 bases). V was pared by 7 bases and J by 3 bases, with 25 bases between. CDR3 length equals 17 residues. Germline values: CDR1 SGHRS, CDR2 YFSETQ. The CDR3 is CASATTGLSAGKETQYF. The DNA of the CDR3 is TGCGCCAGCGCTACGACAGGACTTTCAGCTGGAAAAGAGACCCAGTACTTC.

CDR3 DNA: TGTGCCAGCAGTCGGACAGGGCTTGAGGCTGGGGCCAACGTCCTGACTTTC. Translated: CASSRTGLEAGANVLTF. The chain is built from TRBV28 and TRBJ2-6, with 8 bases matching TRBD1. Germline V lookup: CDR1 MDHEN, CDR2 SYDVKM. Trimming at V came to 5 bases and at J to 2 bases, leaving 8 bases not matched to a gene. The CDR3 sequence is 17 residues long.

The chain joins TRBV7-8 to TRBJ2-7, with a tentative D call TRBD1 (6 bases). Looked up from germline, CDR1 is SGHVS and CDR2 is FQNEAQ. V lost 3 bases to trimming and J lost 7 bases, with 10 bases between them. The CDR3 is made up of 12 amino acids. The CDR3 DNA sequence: TGTGCCAGCAGCTTCCCCGGGACAGAGCAGTACTTC. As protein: CASSFPGTEQYF.

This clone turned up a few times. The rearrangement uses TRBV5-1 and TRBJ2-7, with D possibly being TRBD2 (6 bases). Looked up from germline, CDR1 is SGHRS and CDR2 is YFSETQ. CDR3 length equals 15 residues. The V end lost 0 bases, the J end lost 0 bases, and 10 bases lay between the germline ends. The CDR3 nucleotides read TGCGCCAGCAGCTTGGATTGGCGGGGCTCCTACGAGCAGTACTTC. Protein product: CASSLDWRGSYEQYF.

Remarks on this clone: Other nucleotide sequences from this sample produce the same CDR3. The CDR3 loop reads CASSLGLAGGQETQYF. CDR3 sequence (DNA): TGCGCCAGCAGCCTCGGACTAGCGGGGGGCCAAGAGACCCAGTACTTC. The V gene is TRBV5-1, the J gene TRBJ2-5; 14 bases fit TRBD2. Germline CDR1 is SGHRS and CDR2 is YFSETQ. The CDR3 extends over 16 amino acids. V shed 4 bases, J shed 1 base, and the junction held 3 bases outside the gene matches.

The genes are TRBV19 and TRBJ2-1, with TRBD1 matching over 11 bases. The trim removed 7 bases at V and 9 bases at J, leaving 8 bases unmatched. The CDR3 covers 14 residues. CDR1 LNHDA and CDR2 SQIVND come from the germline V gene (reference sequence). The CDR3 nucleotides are TGTGCCAGTATCCGGACAGGGGGCCCGGGTGAGCAGTTCTTC. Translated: CASIRTGGPGEQFF.